This T cell receptor (beta chain) was retrieved from a study of cytomegalovirus exposure and HLA in healthy donors. Overall study: Of around 400 genotyped donors, 80% to 85% grouped in the Caucasian-associated ancestry cluster.

General study results and limits: Prediction of most subjects' HLA-A and HLA-B alleles by TCR beta sequences was reportedly accurate. Among TCR sequences, most were rare, though some public TCRs appeared in many donors. In vitro checks showed that a few CMV-associated chains really do target CMV antigens.

Notes on this clone: Its specificity is not known.

This PCR relied on a set of 60 Vbeta primers and 13 Jbeta primers. This table comes from immunoSEQ multiplex PCR, and its TCRdb copy is limited to in-frame clones, with some not included. The sample includes approximately 100,000 clones, 60% to 80% of them seen just once. Sequencing was carried out using PBMCs. The source of this sequence is a woman under 30 in good health and CMV-seropositive.

CDR3 region: CASSPGTIADTDTQYF. The CDR3 coding sequence is TGTGCCAGCAGCCCGGGAACGATAGCGGACACAGATACGCAGTATTTT. The chain links TRBV7-9 to TRBJ2-3, with a weak D call TRBD2 (6 bases). Deletions cut 5 bases from V and 2 bases from J, with 17 bases between. Germline V lookup: CDR1 SEHNR, CDR2 FQNEAQ (reference sequence). The CDR3 runs to 16 residues.